These 27 T cell receptor beta chains were sequenced from one sample in a study of T cells after posttransplantation cyclophosphamide. Sequencing was performed with immunoSEQ multiplex PCR; in TCRdb, only in-frame clones are kept and a portion is missing. The record shows 35,000 to 40,000 clones for this sample, with no singletons present. Sequencing was done on a sample of PBMCs. The receptor source for this set is a man younger than 45 in good health and a related stem cell transplant donor.

This clone was observed many times. The rearrangement uses TRBV11-3 and TRBJ2-1; D gene ambiguous. Trimming left V 1 base short and J 9 bases short, with 13 bases between. The CDR3 spans 14 residues. CDR1 and CDR2 from the germline V gene are SGHNT and YENEEA. In DNA form, the CDR3 reads TGTGCCAGCAGCTTAGGTGCCCAAGGCGGTGAGCAGTTCTTC. This translates into CASSLGAQGGEQFF.

V usage is TRBV29-1 and J usage is TRBJ2-5, with a weak D call TRBD1 (6 bases). Germline V gives CDR1 SQVTM, CDR2 ANQGSEA. This CDR3 has 12 amino acids. Trimming removed 6 bases from V and 1 base from J, with 9 bases in between. The CDR3 reads CSVGDTQETQYF. CDR3 coding DNA: TGCAGCGTGGGGGACACCCAAGAGACCCAGTACTTC.

In its sample, this clone was seen many times. V gene TRBV6-1 combines with J gene TRBJ2-7; 10 nucleotides match TRBD2. Germline CDR1 reads MNHNS; CDR2 reads SASEGT. After removal of 6 bases from V and 3 bases from J, the junction contained 2 bases not matched to a gene. CDR3 length: 13 residues. Here the CDR3 reads CASSPSGGYEQYF. CDR3 DNA sequence: TGTGCCAGCAGCCCTAGCGGGGGCTACGAGCAGTACTTC.

This clone was picked up many times. The V and J genes are TRBV18 and TRBJ1-3; 7 nucleotides agree with TRBD1. The germline gives CDR1 KGHSH, CDR2 LQKENI. This CDR3 spans 14 amino acids. The V and J ends lost 3 bases and 2 bases, in that order; junction bases with no gene match: 1. Here the CDR3 DNA reads TGTGCCAGCTCACCCGGACAGGCTGGAAACACCATATATTTT. Translated: CASSPGQAGNTIYF.

The V call is TRBV5-4, the J call TRBJ2-5, with 7 bases matching TRBD2. V trimming: 0 bases; J trimming: 4 bases; junction bases outside the gene matches: 6. Germline-derived CDR1 and CDR2 are SGHNT and YYREEE (reference sequence). The CDR3 length is 15 residues. The DNA of the CDR3 is TGTGCCAGCAGCTTGGGGGGCCGCGGGGGAGAGACCCAGTACTTC. It translates to CASSLGGRGGETQYF.

This clone came up many times. The DNA of the CDR3 is TGCGCCAGCAGCCAAGGTTACAGATATGGCTACACCTTC. It encodes CASSQGYRYGYTF. V and J are TRBV4-3 and TRBJ1-2; D uncertain. Germline V gene sequence: CDR1 LGHNA, CDR2 YSLEER. The germline V and J ends were trimmed by 1 base and 5 bases, with 8 bases remaining between them. The CDR3 extends over 13 amino acids.

This clone was counted at least ten times. This chain connects TRBV19 to TRBJ2-4, with TRBD1 matching over 11 bases. This CDR3 is built from 14 residues. Germline-derived CDR1 and CDR2 are LNHDA and SQIVND (reference sequence). Germline trimming cut 7 bases from V and 10 bases from J; bases unmatched to any gene: 9. CDR3 bases: TGTGCCAGTACCCAGGACAGGGGGCTCGGAATTCAGTACTTC. Translated, it gives CASTQDRGLGIQYF.

This clone was counted only a few times. V gene TRBV4-1 combines with J gene TRBJ2-5; 10 bases agree with TRBD2. This CDR3 spans 15 amino acids. Trimming at V came to 0 bases and at J to 9 bases, leaving 7 bases not matched to a gene. Germline V CDR1 and CDR2: MGHRA, YSYEKL. This CDR3 reads CASSQDGLAGESQYF. For the CDR3, the DNA is TGCGCCAGCAGCCAAGATGGCCTAGCGGGGGAGTCCCAGTACTTC.

The table lists this clone with many counts. This chain connects TRBV7-6 to TRBJ2-2; D may be TRBD1 (6 bases). CDR1 and CDR2 (germline): SGHVS, FNYEAQ. The CDR3 extends over 18 amino acids. The germline V and J ends were trimmed by 5 bases and 1 base, with 20 bases remaining between them. The CDR3 nucleotides are TGTGCCAGCAGCCGGTACCAGGGGCCCCGGGGGAACACCGGGGAGCTGTTTTTT. This gives the protein CASSRYQGPRGNTGELFF.

This clone was counted many times. The V call is TRBV15, the J call TRBJ1-5, with D perhaps TRBD1 (5 bases). V shed 0 bases and J shed 0 bases, with 6 bases lying between them. The CDR3 covers 15 residues. The germline V gene has CDR1 LNHNV and CDR2 YYDKDF (reference sequence). The CDR3 here is CATSREGDSNQPQHF. The CDR3 DNA reads as TGTGCCACCAGCAGAGAAGGGGATAGCAATCAGCCCCAGCATTTT. Supplemented by reference TRBV15 and TRBJ1-5, the full variable domain reads DAMVIQNPRYQVTQFGKPVTLSCSQTLNHNVMYWYQQKSSQAPKLLFHYYDKDFNNEADTPDNFQSRRPNTSFCFLDIRSPGLGDTAMYLCATSREGDSNQPQHFGDGTRLSIL.

This clone was counted many times. The chain couples TRBV6-5 to TRBJ1-5; 7 bases match TRBD1. Germline values: CDR1 MNHEY, CDR2 SVGAGI. V shed 6 bases and J 4 bases; nucleotides not matched to a gene: 6. CDR3 size: 14 residues. CDR3 protein: CASSRTGVNQPQHF. The DNA for the CDR3 is TGTGCCAGCAGCCGGACAGGAGTTAATCAGCCCCAGCATTTT.

The table lists this clone with many counts. J is TRBJ2-5 and V is TRBV14, with TRBD2 identical over 12 bases. CDR1 is SGHDN, CDR2 FVKESK, per germline. V was clipped by 2 bases and J by 1 base; unmatched bases: 5. CDR3 size: 17 residues. The CDR3 nucleotides are TGTGCCAGCAGCCAATGGACTAGCGGGGTTCTCCAAGAGACCCAGTACTTC. Its translation is CASSQWTSGVLQETQYF. Filled out from reference TRBV14 and TRBJ2-5, the complete variable domain reads EAGVTQFPSHSVIEKGQTVTLRCDPISGHDNLYWYRRVMGKEIKFLLHFVKESKQDESGMPNNRFLAERTGGTYSTLKVQPAELEDSGVYFCASSQWTSGVLQETQYFGPGTRLLVL.

The chain combines TRBV9 with TRBJ2-3, with 10 nucleotides matching TRBD2. V lost 4 bases and J lost 5; bases outside the gene matches: 7. The CDR3 contains 15 residues. Germline CDR1 SGDLS, CDR2 YYNGEE. CDR3 amino acids: CASSLQAGGVDTQYF. In DNA form, the CDR3 reads TGTGCCAGCAGCCTTCAAGCGGGGGGGGTAGATACGCAGTATTTT.

This clone was seen at least ten times. The chain is built from TRBV19 and TRBJ2-7; D is unresolved. The length of the CDR3 is 13 residues. The germline V gene encodes CDR1 LNHDA and CDR2 SQIVND (reference sequence). V lost 0 bases and J 2 bases, leaving 5 bases between the germline ends. CDR3 region: CASSIDSPYEQYF. In nucleotides, the CDR3 is TGTGCCAGTAGTATAGATAGCCCCTACGAGCAGTACTTC.

This clone has ten or more counts. Other DNA sequences within the sample encode an identical CDR3. This rearrangement joins TRBV19 to TRBJ1-5; D is undetermined. Deletions cut 4 bases from V and 3 bases from J, with 10 bases between. Germline V lookup: CDR1 LNHDA, CDR2 SQIVND (reference sequence). There are 14 residues in the CDR3. DNA of the CDR3: TGTGCCAGTAGTAGGACGGACTCCAATCAGCCCCAGCATTTT. It specifies CASSRTDSNQPQHF.

This clone was counted many times. The chain joins TRBV7-3 to TRBJ1-4; the D gene is possibly TRBD1 (5 bases). Germline CDR1 SGHTA, CDR2 FQGTGA. With 4 bases removed from V and 3 bases from J, the gap between germline ends came to 12 bases. The CDR3 covers 15 residues. CDR3 nucleotide sequence: TGTGCCAGCAGCTCCACTCAGGGAGCTAATGAAAAACTGTTTTTT. Its protein is CASSSTQGANEKLFF.

This chain connects TRBV28 to TRBJ2-5; 9 nucleotides agree with TRBD1. V lost 4 bases to trimming and J lost 4 bases; unmatched junction nucleotides: 7. In germline, CDR1 is MDHEN, CDR2 SYDVKM. The CDR3 consists of 15 residues. The chain's CDR3 is CASSSAGQGRETQYF. CDR3 in DNA: TGTGCCAGCAGTTCCGCGGGACAGGGTAGAGAGACCCAGTACTTC.

At least ten counts were recorded for this clone. The rearrangement uses TRBV5-1 and TRBJ2-3; a weak D match, TRBD1 (5 bases). The CDR3 is made up of 15 amino acids. Germline CDR1 reads SGHRS; CDR2 reads YFSETQ. The germline V and J ends were trimmed by 0 bases and 1 base, with 9 bases remaining between them. Here the CDR3 DNA reads TGCGCCAGCAGCTTGGACGGCAGGGGCACAGATACGCAGTATTTT. Its protein is CASSLDGRGTDTQYF.

This clone has more than one count but fewer than ten. The J gene is TRBJ2-3, the V gene TRBV7-3; 8 bases map to TRBD2. The germline gives CDR1 SGHTA, CDR2 FQGTGA. This CDR3 comprises 15 residues. Trimming cost V 2 bases and J 5 bases; bases outside gene matches: 6. The CDR3 here is CASSLVAGRIDTQYF. CDR3 bases: TGTGCCAGCAGCTTAGTAGCGGGGAGGATAGATACGCAGTATTTT.

This clone was found many times. The chain has TRBV6-5 and TRBJ1-6, with a weak D call TRBD1 (6 bases). Germline V gene sequence: CDR1 MNHEY, CDR2 SVGAGI. This CDR3 is built from 13 residues. Trimming cost V 8 bases and J 9 bases, with 14 bases left between them. DNA for the CDR3: TGTGCCAGCCGCGCGGACAGCGGTTCACCCCTCCACTTT. It encodes CASRADSGSPLHF.

The chain recombines TRBV18 with TRBJ1-4; TRBD1 aligns across 9 bases. The CDR3 covers 17 residues. J gave up 8 bases and V 6 bases, and 16 bases lay outside the gene matches. CDR1 is KGHSH and CDR2 is LQKENI in the germline V gene. CDR3 sequence (DNA): TGTGCCAGCTCTCTCCGGGGGACAGGGAGAGTCGAAGAAAAACTGTTTTTT. Translated, it gives CASSLRGTGRVEEKLFF.

This clone has at least ten counts. This chain uses TRBV24-1 with TRBJ2-1; 8 bases agree with TRBD1. Germline V CDR1 and CDR2: KGHDR, SFDVKD. V lost 9 bases to trimming and J lost 8 bases; unmatched junction nucleotides: 5. This CDR3 comprises 12 residues. In DNA form, the CDR3 reads TGTGCCACCCTGGACAGGGAAGATGAGCAGTTCTTC. Protein sequence: CATLDREDEQFF.

This clone was found many times. In nucleotides, the CDR3 is TGCGCCAGCAGCCAAGAGGGCGGGACAGGAAACTATGGCTACACCTTC. Translating it yields CASSQEGGTGNYGYTF. The chain links TRBV4-1 to TRBJ1-2; 8 bases are a match to TRBD1. V lost 0 bases, J lost 2 bases, and 5 bases stayed unmatched. Germline assignment: CDR1 MGHRA and CDR2 YSYEKL. CDR3 length: 16 residues.

This clone was found many times. J is TRBJ2-7 and V is TRBV7-9; the D is unclear. Trimming cost V 3 bases and J 8 bases, with 8 bases left between them. There are 11 residues in the CDR3. Per the germline V gene, CDR1 is SEHNR and CDR2 is FQNEAQ (reference sequence). DNA for the CDR3: TGTGCCAGCAGCTTTAATCTCCAGCAGTACTTC. This encodes CASSFNLQQYF.

The chain links TRBV4-2 to TRBJ2-3; TRBD2 aligns across 13 bases. Germline lookup yields CDR1 LGHNA and CDR2 YNFKEQ. With 0 bases clipped from V and 2 bases from J, the junction kept 5 bases outside the gene matches. CDR3 size: 18 residues. The CDR3 loop is CASSQDPTSGGPTDTQYF. CDR3 nucleotides: TGTGCCAGCAGCCAAGATCCGACTAGCGGGGGGCCCACAGATACGCAGTATTTT.

This clone was recorded many times. The V and J genes are TRBV7-2 and TRBJ1-2; 7 nucleotides align to TRBD1. Germline V gene sequence: CDR1 SGHTA, CDR2 FQGNSA. The J segment lost 4 bases and the V segment lost 6 bases, leaving 5 bases of the junction unmatched. The CDR3 has 13 amino acids. Written as DNA, the CDR3 is TGTGCCAGCAGTCCCGGACAGGTCTATGGCTACACCTTC. The encoded protein is CASSPGQVYGYTF.

V is TRBV25-1 and J is TRBJ1-1; D is uncertain. CDR3 length equals 13 residues. The V gene's germline CDR1 is MGHDK and CDR2 SYGVNS. V was trimmed by 6 bases and J by 1 base, leaving 9 bases between them. The CDR3 reads CASRGFWNTEAFF. Written as DNA, the CDR3 is TGTGCCAGCAGGGGCTTTTGGAACACTGAAGCTTTCTTT. Based on the CDR3 plus reference TRBV25-1 and TRBJ1-1, the full variable domain is EADIYQTPRYLVIGTGKKITLECSQTMGHDKMYWYQQDPGMELHLIHYSYGVNSTEKGDLSSESTVSRIRTEHFPLTLESARPSHTSQYLCASRGFWNTEAFFGQGTRLTVV.